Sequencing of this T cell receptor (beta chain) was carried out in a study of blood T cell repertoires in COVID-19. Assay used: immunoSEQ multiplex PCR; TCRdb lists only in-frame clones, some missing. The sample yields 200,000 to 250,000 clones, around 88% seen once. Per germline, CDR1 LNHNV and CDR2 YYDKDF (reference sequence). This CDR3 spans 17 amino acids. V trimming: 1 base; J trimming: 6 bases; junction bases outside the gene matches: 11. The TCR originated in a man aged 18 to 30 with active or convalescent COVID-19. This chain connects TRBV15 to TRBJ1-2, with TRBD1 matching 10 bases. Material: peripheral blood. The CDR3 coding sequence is TGTGCCACCAGCAGAGCCCAGCCGGGACAGGGGTTGGATGGCTACACCTTC. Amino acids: CATSRAQPGQGLDGYTF.